The TCR beta chain described here comes from a study of shared clonotypes between healthy human individuals. The wider study: Donor ages ranged 18 to 49 years: a couple of women, a few men.

Note on this clone: At the DNA level, this CDR3 is encoded by other sequences in the same sample as well.

CDR1 and CDR2 (germline): SGDLS, YYNGEE. The junction had 3 bases not matched to a gene; V was cut back by 3 bases and J by 0 bases. The CDR3 contains 15 residues. Naive CD8 cells lacked CD45RO, underwent positive selection for CCR7 and left out terminally differentiated effector memory CD45RA+ cells. The assay ran at deep level. How the authors handled the data: For the immunoSEQ data, sequences were junction-only without quality scores, so filtering differed. Some clones are missing from TCRdb's copy, which holds only in-frame ones; the method was immunoSEQ multiplex PCR. The D gene and trimming were derived from the DNA, and the V and J assignments and clone size from that table. The table records around 700,000 clones, around 92% of them present only once.

The sample taken for sequencing was naive CD8+ T cells sorted from blood. The rearrangement joins TRBV9 to TRBJ2-1, with 7 bases that match TRBD2. The receptor's source is a man aged 25 to 40 in good health. CDR3 loop: CASSASGSSYNEQFF. CDR3 bases: TGTGCCAGCAGCGCTAGCGGAAGCTCCTACAATGAGCAGTTCTTC.